Listed here are 14 T cell receptor beta chains from one sample, sequenced in a study of T cell responses to AZD1222 COVID-19 vaccine. The assay was immunoSEQ multiplex PCR, and TCRdb's table has in-frame clones only and misses some. The sample records 150,000 or so clones, 85% to 90% being singletons. Here the sequenced sample was peripheral blood, taken on day 0 of AZD1222 vaccination. These receptors came from an adult in good health.

The CDR3 here is CASSQSRPQGGGEQYF. CDR3 in DNA: TGTGCCAGCAGCCAATCAAGGCCCCAGGGGGGCGGCGAGCAGTACTTC. V and J are TRBV3-1 (or the pseudogene TRBV3-2) and TRBJ2-7, with D possibly being TRBD1 (7 bases). Between the trimmed V and J ends, which lost 2 bases and 6 bases, there was a span of 20 bases. CDR1 and CDR2 (germline): LGHDT, YNNKEL (reference sequence). The CDR3 totals 16 residues.

This clone was detected once. This chain connects TRBV5-5 to TRBJ2-7; D not resolved. Germline V lookup: CDR1 SGHKS, CDR2 YYEKEE (reference sequence). Trimming shortened V by 1 base and J by 2 bases, and 7 bases separated the two germline ends. The CDR3 has 13 residues. The CDR3 nucleotides are TGTGCCAGCAGCTTGTTCATGGCCTACGAGCAGTACTTC. This sequence encodes CASSLFMAYEQYF.

The V and J genes are TRBV19 and TRBJ2-7, with D possibly matching TRBD2 (5 bases). The germline V and J ends were trimmed by 4 bases and 6 bases, with 16 bases remaining between them. CDR1 and CDR2 (germline): LNHDA, SQIVND (reference sequence). The CDR3 is 14 amino acids. The DNA of the CDR3 is TGTGCCAGTAGTACCTGGACGGGAACTTCCGAGCAGTACTTC. This gives the protein CASSTWTGTSEQYF.

The chain links TRBV27 to TRBJ2-7; 7 nucleotides agree with TRBD1. The length of the CDR3 is 14 residues. Trimming took 6 bases from V and 1 from J; bases not matched to a gene: 6. Germline V gene lookup returns CDR1 MNHEY and CDR2 SMNVEV (reference sequence). The CDR3 region is CASRAGTASYEQYF. For the CDR3, the DNA is TGTGCCAGCAGGGCTGGGACAGCTTCCTACGAGCAGTACTTC.

This clone was detected only a few times. J is TRBJ2-2 and V is TRBV4-1; perhaps TRBD2 as D (5 bases). The CDR3 is made up of 15 amino acids. Trimming stripped 1 base from V and 1 base from J, with 7 bases between. Germline CDR1 reads MGHRA; CDR2 reads YSYEKL. Here the CDR3 reads CASSQVGGNTGELFF. Written as DNA, the CDR3 is TGCGCCAGCAGCCAAGTAGGAGGGAACACCGGGGAGCTGTTTTTT.

The chain uses TRBV6-5 and TRBJ1-2, with TRBD1 matching 7 bases. The CDR3 contains 13 residues. CDR1 and CDR2 (germline): MNHEY, SVGAGI. V gave up 6 bases and J gave up 4 bases; unmatched junction bases: 5. CDR3 sequence (DNA): TGTGCCAGCAGGGGACAGCTAAGCTATGGCTACACCTTC. This codes for CASRGQLSYGYTF.

This clone was counted only a few times. This sequence joins TRBV9 and TRBJ2-5, with a possible D match to TRBD1 (5 bases). This CDR3 has 15 amino acids. Trimming cost V 0 bases and J 4 bases, with 13 bases left between them. CDR1 and CDR2 from the germline V gene are SGDLS and YYNGEE. The CDR3, as DNA: TGTGCCAGCAGCGTAGACAGGTCGACACGAGAGACCCAGTACTTC. Translation gives CASSVDRSTRETQYF.

This clone was seen more than once but under ten times. The rearrangement uses TRBV7-8 and TRBJ2-1, with 11 bases aligning to TRBD2. This CDR3 spans 16 amino acids. CDR1 and CDR2 (germline): SGHVS, FQNEAQ. V dropped 3 bases and J dropped 4; count of bases not matched to a gene: 5. The CDR3 protein is CASSFLTSGGYNEQFF. For the CDR3, the DNA is TGTGCCAGCAGCTTCCTTACTAGCGGGGGATACAATGAGCAGTTCTTC.

This clone has a handful of counts. The chain couples TRBV6-5 to TRBJ1-2, with TRBD1 matching 7 bases. The CDR3 is 14 residues long. Germline trimming cut 2 bases from V and 6 bases from J; bases unmatched to any gene: 6. The germline gives CDR1 MNHEY, CDR2 SVGAGI. The CDR3 sequence is CASSYADRADGYTF. The CDR3 nucleotides read TGTGCCAGCAGTTACGCCGACAGGGCGGATGGCTACACCTTC.

This rearrangement joins TRBV2 to TRBJ2-1; D gene unclear. Germline CDR1 reads SNHLY; CDR2 reads FYNNEI. This CDR3 contains 15 residues. Between the trimmed V and J ends, which lost 8 bases and 0 bases, there was a span of 14 bases. The CDR3 nucleotides read TGTGCCAGCCTACGCCTGGCGAGCTCCTACAATGAGCAGTTCTTC. This encodes CASLRLASSYNEQFF.

The chain couples TRBV2 to TRBJ1-2, with D hard to call. The CDR3 spans 14 residues. CDR1 is SNHLY, CDR2 FYNNEI, per germline. Between the trimmed V and J ends, which lost 6 bases and 6 bases, there was a span of 17 bases. The CDR3 spells CASRAVRGLDGYTF. Here the CDR3 DNA reads TGTGCCAGCAGAGCCGTCCGGGGTTTAGATGGCTACACCTTC.

V usage is TRBV27 and J usage is TRBJ1-2; 7 bases align to TRBD1. The CDR3 has 14 amino acids. V dropped 5 bases and J dropped 4; count of bases not matched to a gene: 7. Germline V gene lookup returns CDR1 MNHEY and CDR2 SMNVEV (reference sequence). This chain's CDR3 is CASSKGRGGYGYTF. The CDR3 DNA sequence: TGTGCCAGCAGTAAGGGCAGGGGGGGCTATGGCTACACCTTC.

This rearrangement joins TRBV7-2 to TRBJ2-7, with 11 bases matching TRBD2. This CDR3 has 15 amino acids. With 4 bases clipped from V and 3 bases from J, the junction kept 5 bases outside the gene matches. Germline lookup yields CDR1 SGHTA and CDR2 FQGNSA. This chain's CDR3 is CASSSGGTSGYEQYF. CDR3 bases: TGTGCCAGCAGCTCCGGGGGGACTAGCGGCTACGAGCAGTACTTC.

The CDR3 DNA sequence: TGTGCCAGCAGTTACCCCCAGGCCCCGCAGTATTTT. The encoded protein is CASSYPQAPQYF. This chain joins TRBV6-2 or TRBV6-3 and TRBJ2-3, with no clear D. The CDR3 contains 12 residues. Germline V gives CDR1 MNHEY, CDR2 SVGEGT. V lost 2 bases to trimming and J lost 10 bases, with 10 bases between them.